This T cell receptor (beta chain) was sequenced for a study of T cells expressing NK-cell markers. Study as a whole: Seven HCMV-seropositive donors and one seronegative donor made up the eight sequenced donors.

Note on this clonotype: Its specificity is unknown.

General study points: The same clonotypes also predominated in the CD3+CD56-NKG2C+ fraction of a handful of donors.

Looked up from germline, CDR1 is KGHDR and CDR2 is SFDVKD. The CDR3 sequence is 16 residues long. TCRdb re-called the 5' RACE reads and shows each CDR3 protein once, DNA omitted. This table lists 550,000 to 600,000 distinct CDR3 sequences. The J gene is TRBJ2-1, the V gene TRBV24-1; the D gene TCRdb calls, TRBD1, cannot be checked with no DNA. The sequencing input was blood T cells: a sorted CD56 or NKG2C T cell subset, CD4+ or CD8+ T cells, or bulk PBMC T cells (not recorded which). The source is a man younger than 35 in good health. CDR3 residues: CATSDLSRGAYNEQFF.